The source of this TCR beta chain is a study of T cell repertoires and HLA-DP antigens. Study-wide context: CD4+ T cells were cocultured with HeLa cells expressing HLA-DP. Notes on the study in general: Clones undetected before culture averaged about 35% against one allele and under 60% against the other.

This CDR3 region has 15 residues. After removal of 4 bases from V and 1 base from J, the junction contained 4 bases not matched to a gene. Germline assignment: CDR1 SGHDN and CDR2 FVKESK. Profiled with immunoSEQ multiplex PCR; TCRdb holds only in-frame clones, not every one. The table shows almost 90,000 clones, with around nine tenths occurring only once. As for this clone: Its specificity is unknown.

The sequence came from a man in his fifties in good health and CMV-seronegative. The specimen sequenced was CD4+ T cells from PBMCs. This chain joins TRBV14 and TRBJ1-5, with 7 bases aligning to TRBD1. CDR3 coding DNA: TGTGCCAGCAGCCCCGGAGGGGGCAGCAATCAGCCCCAGCATTTT. Translation gives CASSPGGGSNQPQHF.